This TCR beta chain was documented in a study of blood T cell repertoires in COVID-19. Turning to the study itself: Samples of COVID-19 (acute and convalescent) were obtained from the United States, Italy and Spain. PBMCs, B-cell-depleted T cells, or T cells were the source of the cDNA or gDNA that made up the material.

V trimming: 10 bases; J trimming: 1 base; junction bases outside the gene matches: 10. Per germline, CDR1 LNHDA and CDR2 SQIVND (reference sequence). The length of the CDR3 is 15 residues. In the source study's methods: Amplification from reference gene primers served as the basis for estimated nucleated cell counts. Clones were sequenced by immunoSEQ multiplex PCR, and TCRdb holds only the in-frame ones, with some missing. V and J calls and clone size are as listed in that table; D and trimming were resolved from the DNA. This repertoire shows 35,000 to 50,000 clones, roughly 82% found once; its top ten account for around a quarter.

J is TRBJ1-5 and V is TRBV19; 7 nucleotides line up with TRBD1. The sequencing input was peripheral blood. This receptor was obtained from a woman between 55 and 75 years old with acute or convalescent COVID-19. The CDR3 DNA follows: TGTGCCAACCCAAGGGGGCAAAAAAGCAATCAGCCCCAGCATTTT. This translates into CANPRGQKSNQPQHF. Full variable domain (outside the CDR3, taken from reference TRBV19 and TRBJ1-5): DGGITQSPKYLFRKEGQNVTLSCEQNLNHDAMYWYRQDPGQGLRLIYYSQIVNDFQKGDIAEGYSVSREKKESFPLTVTSAQKNPTAFYLCANPRGQKSNQPQHFGDGTRLSIL.